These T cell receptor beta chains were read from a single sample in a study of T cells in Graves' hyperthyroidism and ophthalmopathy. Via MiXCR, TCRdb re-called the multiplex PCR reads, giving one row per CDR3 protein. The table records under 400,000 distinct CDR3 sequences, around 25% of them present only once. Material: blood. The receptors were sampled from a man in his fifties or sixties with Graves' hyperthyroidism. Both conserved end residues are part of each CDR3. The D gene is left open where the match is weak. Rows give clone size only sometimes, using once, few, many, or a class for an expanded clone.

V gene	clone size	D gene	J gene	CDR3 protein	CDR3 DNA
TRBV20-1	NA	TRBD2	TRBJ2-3	CSALIRRELVWGTDTQYF	TGCAGTGCCCTAATTAGGCGGGAGCTAGTATGGGGCACAGATACGCAGTATTTT
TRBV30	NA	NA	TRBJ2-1	CAWEGGVGGGNEQFF	TGTGCCTGGGAAGGGGGGGTAGGTGGGGGCAATGAGCAGTTCTTC
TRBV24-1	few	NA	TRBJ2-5	CATSAPGAGRRETQYF	TGTGCCACCAGTGCTCCAGGGGCAGGGCGTAGGGAGACCCAGTACTTC
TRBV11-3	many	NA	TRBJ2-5	CASSPRFKGKETQYF	TGTGCCAGCAGCCCGCGCTTTAAGGGAAAAGAGACCCAGTACTTC
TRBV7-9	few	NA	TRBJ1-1	CASSMTATGAFF	TGTGCCAGCAGCATGACGGCGACCGGAGCTTTCTTT
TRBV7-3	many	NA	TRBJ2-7	CASSPGQLPYEQYF	TGTGCCAGCAGCCCCGGACAACTCCCCTACGAGCAGTACTTC
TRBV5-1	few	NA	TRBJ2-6	CASSLGGAGANVLTF	TGCGCCAGCAGCTTGGGAGGGGCCGGGGCCAACGTCCTGACTTTC
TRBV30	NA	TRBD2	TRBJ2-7	CAWSTGLAFSSEQYF	TGTGCCTGGAGTACGGGACTAGCGTTCTCGTCCGAGCAGTACTTC
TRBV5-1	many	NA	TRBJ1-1	CASSLTRDTEAFF	TGCGCCAGCAGCTTGACCAGGGACACTGAAGCTTTCTTT
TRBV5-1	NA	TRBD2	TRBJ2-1	CASSLAGASGGYNEQFF	TGCGCCAGCAGCTTGGCCGGGGCTAGCGGGGGCTACAATGAGCAGTTCTTC
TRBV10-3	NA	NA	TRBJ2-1	CAITTSKDEQFF	TGTGCCATCACGACTAGTAAGGATGAGCAGTTCTTC
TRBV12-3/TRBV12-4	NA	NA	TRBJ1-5	CASTQGRGNQPQHF	TGTGCCAGCACCCAGGGCCGGGGCAATCAGCCCCAGCATTTT
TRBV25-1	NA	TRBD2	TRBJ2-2	CASSETLAGGNGELFF	TGTGCCAGCAGTGAAACCCTAGCGGGAGGTAACGGGGAGCTGTTTTTT
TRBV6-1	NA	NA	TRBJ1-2	CASNLDLLNYGYTF	TGTGCCAGCAACCTCGACCTTCTTAACTATGGCTACACCTTC
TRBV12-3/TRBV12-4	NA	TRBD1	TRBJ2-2	CASSPDRGRTGKLFF	TGTGCCAGCAGTCCCGACAGGGGAAGGACCGGGAAGCTGTTTTTT
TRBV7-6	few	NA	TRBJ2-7	CASSLGGGGGHEQYF	TGTGCCAGCAGCTTAGGAGGGGGAGGAGGTCACGAGCAGTACTTC
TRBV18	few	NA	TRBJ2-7	CASSPRDPYEQYF	TGTGCCAGCTCACCTAGAGACCCCTACGAGCAGTACTTC
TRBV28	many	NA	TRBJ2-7	CASSPGVYYEQYF	TGTGCCAGCAGTCCCGGGGTTTACTACGAGCAGTACTTC
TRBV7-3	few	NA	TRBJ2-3	CASSLATRRDTQYF	TGTGCCAGCAGCTTAGCAACTCGTCGAGATACGCAGTATTTT
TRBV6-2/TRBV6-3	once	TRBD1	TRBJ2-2	CASTGGTGSSRELFF	TGTGCCAGCACTGGCGGGACAGGGAGTTCCCGGGAGCTGTTTTTT
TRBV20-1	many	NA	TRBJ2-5	CSAQTVVHSETQYF	TGCAGTGCTCAGACGGTTGTACACAGTGAGACCCAGTACTTC
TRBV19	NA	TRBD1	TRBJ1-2	CASSIRQGLIYGYTF	TGTGCCAGTAGTATTCGACAGGGACTAATCTATGGCTACACCTTC
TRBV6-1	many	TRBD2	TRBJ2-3	CASHPTTSGGSDTQYF	TGTGCCAGTCACCCAACGACTAGCGGGGGATCAGATACGCAGTATTTT
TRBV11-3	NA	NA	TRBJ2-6	CASSLSRTADSGANVLTF	TGTGCCAGCAGCTTAAGTCGGACAGCGGACTCTGGGGCCAACGTCCTGACTTTC
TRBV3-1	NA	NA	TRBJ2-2	CASSQGGGGAELFF	TGTGCCAGCAGCCAAGGAGGCGGGGGCGCGGAGCTGTTTTTT
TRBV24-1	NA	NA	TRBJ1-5	CATGTAYSNQPQHF	TGTGCCACCGGCACAGCTTATAGCAATCAGCCCCAGCATTTT
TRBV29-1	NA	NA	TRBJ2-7	CSVAGSSYEQYF	TGCAGCGTTGCCGGGAGCTCCTACGAGCAGTACTTC
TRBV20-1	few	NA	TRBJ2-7	CSAGHRYEQYF	TGCAGTGCGGGACACCGCTACGAGCAGTACTTC
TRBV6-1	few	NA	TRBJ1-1	CASRTMGASSEAFF	TGTGCCAGCCGCACGATGGGGGCGAGTTCTGAAGCTTTCTTT